Shown below are 21 T cell receptor beta chains from a single sample sequenced in a study of beta chain features in type 1 diabetes. The isolated RNA, all of it, was reverse transcribed, so expressed TCRB transcripts were what got sequenced. Produced via immunoSEQ multiplex PCR; TCRdb's table is partial and in-frame only. The data hold about 110,000 clones, with 40% observed a single time. Sequenced material: stem cell memory CD4+ T cells from blood. Receptors were obtained from a woman between 18 and 29 years old in good health.

The chain employs TRBV4-2 and TRBJ1-2; D gene ambiguous. CDR1 LGHNA and CDR2 YNFKEQ come from the germline V gene. The length of the CDR3 is 14 residues. V lost 4 bases and J 4 bases, leaving 13 bases between the germline ends. For the CDR3, the DNA is TGTGCCAGCAGCCGAGGTGAGGTTGTCTATGGCTACACCTTC. Its translation: CASSRGEVVYGYTF.

The V gene is TRBV5-1, the J gene TRBJ2-1; 11 bases fit TRBD2. The germline gives CDR1 SGHRS, CDR2 YFSETQ. CDR3 length: 17 amino acids. The J segment lost 0 bases and the V segment lost 7 bases, leaving 9 bases of the junction unmatched. In DNA, the CDR3 is TGCGCCAGCTCCGGACTAGCGGGTCCGAGCTCCTACAATGAGCAGTTCTTC. This translates into CASSGLAGPSSYNEQFF.

V usage is TRBV6-5 and J usage is TRBJ1-2; possibly TRBD1 for D (5 bases). Germline V gene data show CDR1 as MNHEY and CDR2 as SVGAGI. The length of the CDR3 is 14 residues. V lost 4 bases to trimming and J lost 4 bases, with 13 bases between them. The CDR3 nucleotides read TGTGCCAGCAGTTCCCCAGGGAGGGGCTATGGCTACACCTTC. This gives the protein CASSSPGRGYGYTF.

This clone was seen only a few times. Here the CDR3 omits its conserved ending phenylalanine or tryptophan, so a read error is the likely source. The DNA is omitted, as the CDR3 cannot be located on it reliably, and the CDR3 follows TCRdb's listing. The chain employs TRBV7-9 and TRBJ1-2; whether TRBD1, the table's D call, matches the DNA was not checked. CDR1 and CDR2 (germline): SEHNR, FQNEAQ (reference sequence). From its first to its last residue, the CDR3 has 15 amino acids. The CDR3 protein is CASGGWGPGQDAPDV.

This chain uses TRBV30 with TRBJ1-3; the D is unclear. This CDR3 is 15 amino acids long. Trimming stripped 2 bases from V and 7 bases from J, with 18 bases between. Looked up from germline, CDR1 is GTSNPN and CDR2 is SVGIG (reference sequence). CDR3 region: CAWSPAGIGKNTIYF. The CDR3, as DNA: TGTGCCTGGAGTCCAGCGGGGATCGGGAAGAACACCATATATTTT.

The chain combines TRBV10-3 with TRBJ2-1; 10 nucleotides line up with TRBD2. Looked up from germline, CDR1 is ENHRY and CDR2 is SYGVKD. With 11 bases clipped from V and 4 bases from J, the junction kept 8 bases outside the gene matches. The CDR3 is 14 residues long. The CDR3 spells CASKISGRYNEQFF. In DNA, the CDR3 is TGTGCCTCAAAAATTAGCGGGAGGTACAATGAGCAGTTCTTC.

The chain links TRBV27 to TRBJ2-2; 8 bases line up with TRBD1. The germline gives CDR1 MNHEY, CDR2 SMNVEV (reference sequence). The CDR3 has 15 amino acids. The junction had 8 bases not matched to a gene; V was cut back by 6 bases and J by 5 bases. CDR3 coding DNA: TGTGCCAGCAGACTACAGGGGGGAAGGACCGGGGAGCTGTTTTTT. Encoded protein: CASRLQGGRTGELFF.

CDR3 in DNA: TGTGCCATCAACCCAGCGGCGGACACTGAAGCTTTCTTT. It translates to CAINPAADTEAFF. V is TRBV10-3 and J is TRBJ1-1; no reliable D call. The CDR3 consists of 13 residues. Germline CDR1 and CDR2: ENHRY and SYGVKD. V gave up 7 bases and J gave up 3 bases, with 12 bases separating them.

The chain links TRBV11-2 to TRBJ2-6, with TRBD2 as a possible D gene (5 bases). This CDR3 is built from 17 residues. Germline V gene lookup returns CDR1 SGHAT and CDR2 FQNNGV. V was cut by 2 bases and J by 4 bases, with 15 bases left in between. CDR3 protein: CASSLTRVLGGANVLTF. The CDR3 DNA sequence: TGTGCCAGCAGCTTAACGAGGGTCCTAGGGGGGGCCAACGTCCTGACTTTC.

This clone occurred a few times. The chain joins TRBV10-3 to TRBJ1-2; D remains ambiguous. The CDR3 is 12 amino acids. V was cut by 1 base and J by 8 bases, with 8 bases left in between. Germline-derived CDR1 and CDR2 are ENHRY and SYGVKD. The CDR3 sequence: CAISEYREGYTF. CDR3 DNA sequence: TGTGCCATCAGTGAGTACCGGGAAGGCTACACCTTC.

The V gene is TRBV5-6, the J gene TRBJ2-7; no clear D. The germline V gene encodes CDR1 SGHDT and CDR2 YYEEEE. Trimming removed 5 bases from V and 0 bases from J, with 12 bases in between. The CDR3 covers 14 residues. CDR3 in amino acids: CASRPLTGSYEQYF. In DNA, the CDR3 is TGTGCCAGCAGGCCGCTGACGGGCTCCTACGAGCAGTACTTC.

The chain uses TRBV6-6 and TRBJ1-5; D might be TRBD1 (6 bases). The CDR3 totals 16 residues. Germline V gene data show CDR1 as MNHNY and CDR2 as SVGAGI (reference sequence). V was trimmed by 4 bases and J by 1 base, leaving 14 bases between them. The CDR3 sequence is CASSFTGHSSNQPQHF. The CDR3 bases are TGTGCCAGCAGTTTCACGGGACATTCCAGCAATCAGCCCCAGCATTTT.

This clone appeared a few times. This rearrangement joins TRBV4-2 to TRBJ2-2; tentative D call: TRBD2 (7 bases). V was shortened by 1 base and J by 2 bases, with 17 bases between the two germline ends. The CDR3 loop spans 18 amino acids. Germline V gives CDR1 LGHNA, CDR2 YNFKEQ. This CDR3 is CASSQARGARGNTGELFF. DNA of the CDR3: TGTGCCAGCAGCCAAGCACGGGGGGCGCGAGGAAACACCGGGGAGCTGTTTTTT.

There are a few counts of this clone. This sequence joins TRBV18 and TRBJ1-2, with 7 bases identical to TRBD1. J lost 6 bases, V lost 3 bases, and 13 bases had no gene match. Germline assignment: CDR1 KGHSH and CDR2 LQKENI. The CDR3 has 16 amino acids. The CDR3 coding sequence is TGTGCCAGCTCACCTCTGCCAAACGACAGGGTGGATGGCTACACCTTC. It yields the protein CASSPLPNDRVDGYTF. Combining the CDR3 with reference TRBV18 and TRBJ1-2 gives the whole variable domain NAGVMQNPRHLVRRRGQEARLRCSPMKGHSHVYWYRQLPEEGLKFMVYLQKENIIDESGMPKERFSAEFPKEGPSILRIQQVVRGDSAAYFCASSPLPNDRVDGYTFGSGTRLTVV.

In its sample, this clone was seen a few times. V gene TRBV6-7 combines with J gene TRBJ2-2, with no clear D. TRBV6-7 is an ORF for which the function is uncertain. This CDR3 is 15 amino acids long. V was pared by 0 bases and J by 6 bases, with 11 bases between. The CDR3 loop reads CASSYSGCAAGELFF. DNA of the CDR3: TGTGCCAGCAGTTACTCCGGTTGCGCTGCCGGGGAGCTGTTTTTT.

V gene TRBV6-6 combines with J gene TRBJ2-5; D perhaps matches TRBD2 (5 bases). Germline CDR1 MNHNY, CDR2 SVGAGI (reference sequence). This CDR3 is 16 amino acids long. V lost 6 bases, J lost 1 base, and 18 bases lay in between. CDR3 coding DNA: TGTGCCAGCAGGATGAGCTATTTGAGGGCCCAAGAGACCCAGTACTTC. Amino acid sequence: CASRMSYLRAQETQYF.

This clone was observed a few times. CDR3 residues: CASSPVLAGDNEQFF. Here the CDR3 DNA reads TGTGCCAGCAGTCCCGTACTAGCGGGAGACAATGAGCAGTTCTTC. V is TRBV28 and J is TRBJ2-1; 11 bases are shared with TRBD2. With V trimmed by 5 bases and J by 5 bases, 5 bases remained unmatched. Germline CDR1 is MDHEN and CDR2 is SYDVKM. The length of the CDR3 is 15 residues.

The gene calls are TRBV7-8 and TRBJ2-1; D is possibly TRBD1 (6 bases). Germline V lookup: CDR1 SGHVS, CDR2 FQNEAQ. The V gene lost 5 bases and the J gene lost 6 bases, with 17 bases spanning the gap. CDR3 length equals 15 residues. The CDR3, as DNA: TGTGCCAGCAGCGAGACAGGATTTTTTGGCAATGAGCAGTTCTTC. The encoded protein is CASSETGFFGNEQFF. The whole variable domain, remainder taken from reference TRBV7-8 and TRBJ2-1, is GAGVSQSPRYKVAKRGQDVALRCDPISGHVSLFWYQQALGQGPEFLTYFQNEAQLDKSGLPSDRFFAERPEGSVSTLKIQRTQQEDSAVYLCASSETGFFGNEQFFGPGTRLTVL.

The chain is built from TRBV7-2 and TRBJ2-7; TRBD2 might be the D (6 bases). Germline CDR1 SGHTA, CDR2 FQGNSA. The length of the CDR3 is 15 residues. The V end was cut by 5 bases, the J end by 0 bases, with 14 bases between. The CDR3 nucleotides read TGTGCCAGCAGCCTTAGGTGGACTAACTCCTACGAGCAGTACTTC. This gives the protein CASSLRWTNSYEQYF.

This clone was observed a handful of times. J is TRBJ2-1 and V is TRBV10-3, with D tentatively TRBD1 (5 bases). V was pared by 0 bases and J by 7 bases, with 10 bases between. CDR1 and CDR2 (germline): ENHRY, SYGVKD. This CDR3 is 14 amino acids long. CDR3 protein: CAISESQGINEQFF. CDR3 sequence (DNA): TGTGCCATCAGTGAGTCGCAGGGTATTAATGAGCAGTTCTTC.

This chain links TRBV5-8 with TRBJ1-1, with 10 bases identical to TRBD1. The CDR3 totals 16 residues. V lost 5 bases to trimming and J lost 3 bases; unmatched junction nucleotides: 10. The germline CDR1 and CDR2 sequences are SGHTS and YDEGEE. The CDR3 bases are TGTGCCAGCAGGTTGAGGGACAGGGGCTCGTACACTGAAGCTTTCTTT. Translating it yields CASRLRDRGSYTEAFF.